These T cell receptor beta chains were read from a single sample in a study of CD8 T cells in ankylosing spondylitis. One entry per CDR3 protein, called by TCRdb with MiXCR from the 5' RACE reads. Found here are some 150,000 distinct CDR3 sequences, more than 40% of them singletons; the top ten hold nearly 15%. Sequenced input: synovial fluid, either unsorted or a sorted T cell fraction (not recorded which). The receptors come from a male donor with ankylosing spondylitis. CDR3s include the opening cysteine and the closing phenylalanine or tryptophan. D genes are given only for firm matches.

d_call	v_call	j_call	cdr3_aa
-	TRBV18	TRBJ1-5	CASSRGVWGPQHF
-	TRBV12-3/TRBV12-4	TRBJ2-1	CASSSQATAVREQFF
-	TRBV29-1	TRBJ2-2	CSVEGQNTGELFF
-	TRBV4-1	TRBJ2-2	CASSRGLLRETGELFF
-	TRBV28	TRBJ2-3	CASSSALQSTDTQYF
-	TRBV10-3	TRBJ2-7	CAISESNSIYEQYF
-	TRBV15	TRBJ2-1	CATSSPHVGLSPYNEQFF
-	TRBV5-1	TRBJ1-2	CASRVRTTEGVSGYTF
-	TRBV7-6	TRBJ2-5	CASSSWGGQETQYF
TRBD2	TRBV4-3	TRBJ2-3	CASSQRIAGNTDTQYF
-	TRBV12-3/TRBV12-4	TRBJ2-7	CASSQVWRTTGSYEQYF
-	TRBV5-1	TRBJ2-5	CASSPMSLRAQYF